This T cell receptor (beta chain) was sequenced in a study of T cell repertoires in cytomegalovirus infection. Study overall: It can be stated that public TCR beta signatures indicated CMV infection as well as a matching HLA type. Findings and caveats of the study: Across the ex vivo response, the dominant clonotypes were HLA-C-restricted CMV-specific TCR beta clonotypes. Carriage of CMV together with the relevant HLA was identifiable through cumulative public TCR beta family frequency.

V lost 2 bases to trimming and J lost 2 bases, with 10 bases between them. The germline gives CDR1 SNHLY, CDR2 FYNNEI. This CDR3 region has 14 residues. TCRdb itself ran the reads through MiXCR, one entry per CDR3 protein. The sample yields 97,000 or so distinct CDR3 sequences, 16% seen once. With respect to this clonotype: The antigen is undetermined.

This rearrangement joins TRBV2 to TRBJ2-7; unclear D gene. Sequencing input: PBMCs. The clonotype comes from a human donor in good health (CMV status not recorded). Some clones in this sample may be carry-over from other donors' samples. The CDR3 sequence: CASSERIYTYEQYF. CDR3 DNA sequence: TGTGCCAGCAGTGAACGTATCTATACCTACGAGCAGTACTTC.